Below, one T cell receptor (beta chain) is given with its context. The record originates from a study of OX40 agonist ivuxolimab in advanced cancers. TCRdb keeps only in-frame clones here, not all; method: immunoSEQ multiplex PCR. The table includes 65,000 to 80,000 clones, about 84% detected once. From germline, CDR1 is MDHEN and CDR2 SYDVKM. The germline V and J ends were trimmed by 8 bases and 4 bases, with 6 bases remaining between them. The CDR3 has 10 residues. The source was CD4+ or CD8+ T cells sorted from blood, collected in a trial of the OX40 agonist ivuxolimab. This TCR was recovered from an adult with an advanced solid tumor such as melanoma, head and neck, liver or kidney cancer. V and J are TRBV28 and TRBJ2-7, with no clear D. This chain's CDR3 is CASSRYEQYF. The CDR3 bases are TGTGCCAGCTCTCGGTACGAGCAGTACTTC.